These 14 T cell receptor beta chains originate from one sample sequenced in a study of radiation and T cells in renal cell carcinoma. Time point here: blood 4 weeks post-SBRT, at nephrectomy. Described treatment: 15 Gy SBRT to primary tumor, nephrectomy 4 weeks later. Sequencing used immunoSEQ multiplex PCR; TCRdb keeps in-frame clones, though not all of them. The sample consists of around 180,000 clones, about 87% of them appearing once. The sequencing here drew on blood, taken from a patient whose treatment included radiotherapy and nephrectomy. These receptors all stem from a woman aged 50 to 60 with renal cell carcinoma.

The rearrangement uses TRBV6-5 and TRBJ1-3; D remains ambiguous. CDR1 and CDR2 from the germline V gene are MNHEY and SVGAGI. Between the trimmed V and J ends, which lost 6 bases and 7 bases, there was a span of 10 bases. The CDR3 is 12 residues long. The CDR3 region has the DNA TGTGCCAGCAGCTCAAGTGCGAACACCATATATTTT. As protein: CASSSSANTIYF.

V usage is TRBV6-1 and J usage is TRBJ2-6; D perhaps matches TRBD2 (5 bases). The length of the CDR3 is 15 residues. V dropped 6 bases and J dropped 3 bases, with 12 bases sitting between them. The germline CDR1 and CDR2 sequences are MNHNS and SASEGT. The CDR3 DNA follows: TGTGCCAGCAGGGCTGGGAGCGGTGGGGCCAACGTCCTGACTTTC. Translation: CASRAGSGGANVLTF.

This clone was counted a single time. The chain is built from TRBV7-2 and TRBJ2-1; 9 nucleotides align to TRBD2. The CDR3 runs to 16 residues. J gave up 6 bases and V 2 bases, and 8 bases lay outside the gene matches. Germline V lookup: CDR1 SGHTA, CDR2 FQGNSA. The CDR3 protein is CASSLSRRGGFNEQFF. The DNA of the CDR3 is TGTGCCAGCAGCTTATCCCGGCGGGGGGGATTCAATGAGCAGTTCTTC.

This rearrangement joins TRBV2 to TRBJ1-4; D is ambiguous. The V gene lost 5 bases and the J gene lost 4 bases, with 5 bases spanning the gap. The CDR3 contains 12 residues. Germline CDR1 reads SNHLY; CDR2 reads FYNNEI. CDR3 sequence (DNA): TGTGCCAGCAGTCCAGTTAATGAAAAACTGTTTTTT. Translation: CASSPVNEKLFF.

V gene TRBV6-6 combines with J gene TRBJ1-2; D might be TRBD1 (5 bases). Trimming pared 5 bases from V and 8 bases from J, leaving 24 bases between. The CDR3 is made up of 16 amino acids. CDR1 MNHNY and CDR2 SVGAGI come from the germline V gene (reference sequence). CDR3 bases: TGTGCCAGCAGTGCCGAACCGGGACTAGGAAGTTTCGGCTACACCTTC. As protein: CASSAEPGLGSFGYTF.

The chain is built from TRBV19 and TRBJ1-5, with TRBD1 matching 10 bases. Unmatched junction bases numbered 6, after V lost 8 bases and J lost 2 bases. The germline V gene has CDR1 LNHDA and CDR2 SQIVND (reference sequence). The CDR3 runs to 15 residues. CDR3 sequence reads: CASGGTGVGNQPQHF. In DNA, the CDR3 is TGTGCCAGTGGCGGGACAGGGGTTGGCAATCAGCCCCAGCATTTT. Combining the CDR3 with reference TRBV19 and TRBJ1-5 gives the whole variable domain DGGITQSPKYLFRKEGQNVTLSCEQNLNHDAMYWYRQDPGQGLRLIYYSQIVNDFQKGDIAEGYSVSREKKESFPLTVTSAQKNPTAFYLCASGGTGVGNQPQHFGDGTRLSIL.

CDR3 sequence: CASSVSSPAVLYF. CDR3 bases: TGTGCCAGCAGTGTATCCAGCCCCGCGGTCCTATATTTT. The chain has TRBV2 and TRBJ1-3; no definite D call. The CDR3 is 13 residues long. The V end was cut by 4 bases, the J end by 14 bases, with 18 bases between. Germline CDR1 is SNHLY and CDR2 is FYNNEI. The entire variable domain, with the rest obtained from reference TRBV2 and TRBJ1-3, is as follows: EPEVTQTPSHQVTQMGQEVILRCVPISNHLYFYWYRQILGQKVEFLVSFYNNEISEKSEIFDDQFSVERPDGSNFTLKIRSTKLEDSAMYFCASSVSSPAVLYFGEGSWLTVV.

The chain couples TRBV9 to TRBJ2-7, with TRBD2 identical over 9 bases. After removal of 3 bases from V and 6 bases from J, the junction contained 10 bases not matched to a gene. Per germline, CDR1 SGDLS and CDR2 YYNGEE. This CDR3 is built from 15 residues. The CDR3 region has the DNA TGTGCCAGCAGCGAGCTGGGACTAGCATCCGGCGAGCAGTACTTC. Amino acid sequence: CASSELGLASGEQYF. The whole variable domain, remainder taken from reference TRBV9 and TRBJ2-7, is DSGVTQTPKHLITATGQRVTLRCSPRSGDLSVYWYQQSLDQGLQFLIQYYNGEERAKGNILERFSAQQFPDLHSELNLSSLELGDSALYFCASSELGLASGEQYFGPGTRLTVT.

This chain joins TRBV6-1 and TRBJ2-1; 7 bases match TRBD2. The junction had 5 bases not matched to a gene; V was cut back by 4 bases and J by 8 bases. Per germline, CDR1 MNHNS and CDR2 SASEGT. The CDR3 contains 13 residues. Written as DNA, the CDR3 is TGTGCCAGCAGTGGGGGAGGGGTCGATGAGCAGTTCTTC. Its translation: CASSGGGVDEQFF.

The V call is TRBV6-5, the J call TRBJ1-2; 7 bases match TRBD1. Trimming at V came to 4 bases and at J to 2 bases, leaving 4 bases not matched to a gene. This CDR3 has 14 amino acids. Germline CDR1 reads MNHEY; CDR2 reads SVGAGI. The CDR3 DNA reads TGTGCCAGCAGTTCGGGGACAGAGAACTATGGCTACACCTTC. Its translation is CASSSGTENYGYTF.

J is TRBJ1-2 and V is TRBV15; D is unresolved. CDR3 length: 14 residues. Germline CDR1 reads LNHNV; CDR2 reads YYDKDF (reference sequence). Deletions cut 0 bases from V and 2 bases from J, with 7 bases between. The CDR3 DNA sequence: TGTGCCACCAGCAGAGATGTCCGAAACTATGGCTACACCTTC. Residues: CATSRDVRNYGYTF.

V is TRBV5-1 and J is TRBJ1-4; D call uncertain. This CDR3 region has 14 residues. Germline loops: CDR1 SGHRS, CDR2 YFSETQ. The V end lost 0 bases, the J end lost 10 bases, and 13 bases lay between the germline ends. The CDR3, as DNA: TGCGCCAGCAGCTTGGAAGGAGGGTCCCGAAAACTGTTTTTT. Translating it yields CASSLEGGSRKLFF.

J is TRBJ1-6 and V is TRBV30; the D gene is possibly TRBD1 (6 bases). Germline assignment: CDR1 GTSNPN and CDR2 SVGIG (reference sequence). The length of the CDR3 is 13 residues. The V gene lost 3 bases and the J gene lost 8 bases, with 11 bases spanning the gap. For the CDR3, the DNA is TGTGCCTGGAGCGAAAACAGGGATTCACCCCTCCACTTT. Translated, it gives CAWSENRDSPLHF.

The chain recombines TRBV19 with TRBJ1-2, with 8 bases aligning to TRBD1. The V and J ends lost 5 bases and 4 bases, in that order; junction bases with no gene match: 9. This CDR3 is built from 15 residues. From germline, CDR1 is LNHDA and CDR2 SQIVND (reference sequence). The CDR3 coding sequence is TGTGCCAGTAGTGACAAGGGACAGGTACTCTATGGCTACACCTTC. Amino acid sequence: CASSDKGQVLYGYTF.